The entry that follows covers one T cell receptor beta chain sequence. Its antigen is not known. Given a much more abundant clone one base away, this may be a read error. Researchers made TCR cDNA using 5'RACE template switching, and this step added a universal primer site and UMIs. MiXCR, run by TCRdb on the 5' RACE reads, gives a single entry per CDR3 protein. This table has 25,000 to 35,000 distinct CDR3 sequences, about 4.4% appearing once. The record originates from a study of T cells after yellow fever vaccination. Study-level results: FACS-sorted repertoires might harbor abundant contaminating clonotypes from the bulk population. A large majority of primary-vaccination clones showed up again after the booster (about 96% CD4, 88% CD8).

Germline V lookup: CDR1 SNHLY, CDR2 FYNNEI. CDR3 length equals 13 residues. The chain employs TRBV2 and TRBJ1-4; no definite D call. The source is a man aged 25-40 years who received the YFV17D yellow fever vaccine. The sequences come from CD8+ T cells sorted from PBMCs, collected 5 days after the yellow fever booster vaccination. This CDR3 reads CATSNGFTENLFF. The CDR3 nucleotides read TGTGCCACGTCAAACGGGTTCACTGAAAACCTGTTTTTT.